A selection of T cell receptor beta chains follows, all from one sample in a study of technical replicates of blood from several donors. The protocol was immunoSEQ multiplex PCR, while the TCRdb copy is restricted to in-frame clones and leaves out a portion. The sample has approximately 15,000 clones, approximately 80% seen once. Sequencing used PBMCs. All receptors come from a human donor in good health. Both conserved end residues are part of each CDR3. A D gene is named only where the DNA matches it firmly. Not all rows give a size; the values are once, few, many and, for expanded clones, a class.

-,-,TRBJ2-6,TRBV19,TGTGCCAGTAGTCCAGGACGGGGTTCCCCTGGGGCCAACGTCCTGACTTTC,CASSPGRGSPGANVLTF
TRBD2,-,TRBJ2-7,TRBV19,TGTGCCAGTAGTCTCGGGGGGAACTTGTACCACGAGCAGTACTTC,CASSLGGNLYHEQYF
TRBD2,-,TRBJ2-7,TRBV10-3,TGTGCCATCAGTGGGGGGACTAGCGGGAATCCTGCATTCCACGAGCAGTACTTC,CAISGGTSGNPAFHEQYF
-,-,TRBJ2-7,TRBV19,TGTGCCAGTAGTATGGTAAAGGGAGTCTCCTACGAGCAGTACTTC,CASSMVKGVSYEQYF
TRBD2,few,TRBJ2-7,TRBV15,TGTGCCACCAGCCCCCAACTAGCGGGAGTGGGCGAGCAGTACTTC,CATSPQLAGVGEQYF
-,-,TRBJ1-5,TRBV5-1,TGCGCCAGCAGCCCTGGGGGGGAAGGCAATCAGCCCCAGCATTTT,CASSPGGEGNQPQHF
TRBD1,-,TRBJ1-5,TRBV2,TGTGCCAGCAGCGGACAGGGGTCGTATAGCAATCAGCCCCAGCATTTT,CASSGQGSYSNQPQHF
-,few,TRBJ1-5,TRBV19,TGTGCCAGTAGTAGGGGCAAAGACAATCAGCCCCAGCATTTT,CASSRGKDNQPQHF
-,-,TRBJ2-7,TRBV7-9,TGTGCCAGCAGCTTAGGAGAGGATGCCTACGAGCAGTACTTC,CASSLGEDAYEQYF
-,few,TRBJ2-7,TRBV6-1,TGTGCCAGCAGTGCCCAGATCGACTCCTACGAGCAGTACTTC,CASSAQIDSYEQYF
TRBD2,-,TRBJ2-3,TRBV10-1,TGCGCCAGCAGTGAAGGAACTAGCGGGAGAGGAGATACGCAGTATTTT,CASSEGTSGRGDTQYF
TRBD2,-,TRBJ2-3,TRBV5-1,TGCGCCAGCAGCACCGGGTTCAGCGGGAGTGCAGATACGCAGTATTTT,CASSTGFSGSADTQYF
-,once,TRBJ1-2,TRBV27,TGTGCCAGCAGTTTAGATCAGGGCCTGAACTATGGCTACACCTTC,CASSLDQGLNYGYTF
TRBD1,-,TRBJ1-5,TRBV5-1,TGCGCCAGCAGGGGGGGACAGGACCTTTGGGAGCCCCAGCATTTT,CASRGGQDLWEPQHF
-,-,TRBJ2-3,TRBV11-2,TGTGCCAGCAGCCCACACAGCACAGATACGCAGTATTTT,CASSPHSTDTQYF
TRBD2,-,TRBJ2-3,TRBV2,TGTGCCAGCAGCGAAACTAGCGGGGCGGGAGATACGCAGTATTTT,CASSETSGAGDTQYF
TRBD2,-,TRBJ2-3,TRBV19,TGTGCCAGTAGTATAGTCAGCGGGAGTGCAGATACGCAGTATTTT,CASSIVSGSADTQYF
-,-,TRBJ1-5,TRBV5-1,TGCGCCAGCAGTTTTACAGGGATCAGCAATCAGCCCCAGCATTTT,CASSFTGISNQPQHF